The present T cell receptor beta chain was sequenced within a study of blood T cell repertoires in COVID-19. Study at large: There were acute and convalescent COVID-19 samples, and they came from the United States, Italy and Spain.

This clone has only a few counts. The data were produced by immunoSEQ multiplex PCR, yet TCRdb's version contains in-frame clones alone and is incomplete. The data hold tens of thousands of clones, with roughly 79% observed a single time. This sequence was found in a man aged 65 to 79 with acute or convalescent COVID-19. The specimen sequenced was peripheral blood.

The CDR3 protein is CASWGGPGEKLFF. The CDR3 region has the DNA TGTGCCAGCTGGGGGGGCCCGGGTGAAAAACTGTTTTTT. The chain combines TRBV6-5 with TRBJ1-4, with TRBD1 as a possible D gene (6 bases). Trimming shortened V by 8 bases and J by 7 bases, and 14 bases separated the two germline ends. Germline V gene sequence: CDR1 MNHEY, CDR2 SVGAGI. The length of the CDR3 is 13 residues.